This T cell receptor beta chain was recorded in a study of blood T cell repertoires in COVID-19. On the study more broadly: The study drew acute and convalescent COVID-19 samples from the United States, Italy and Spain. Sources were T cells, B-cell-depleted T cells, or PBMCs; the material itself was cDNA or gDNA.

While infection was still active, Seattle patients were enrolled and then followed longitudinally. V was shortened by 0 bases and J by 0 bases, with 6 bases between the two germline ends. Per the germline V gene, CDR1 is MNHEY and CDR2 is SVGAGI. The CDR3 runs 15 residues. In the original processing: The authors estimated nucleated cell counts from reference gene primer amplification. The protocol was immunoSEQ multiplex PCR, while the TCRdb copy is restricted to in-frame clones and leaves out a portion. V and J calls plus clone size are reproduced from that table; the DNA served to infer D and trimming. This sample has about 320,000 clones, with roughly 89% found just once.

This clonotype was sampled from a woman in her 30s with COVID-19, enrolled during active disease. Material for sequencing was peripheral blood. The chain carries TRBV6-5 and TRBJ1-3, with no clear D. The CDR3: CASSYSEYSGNTIYF. The CDR3 region has the DNA TGTGCCAGCAGTTACTCGGAGTACTCTGGAAACACCATATATTTT.